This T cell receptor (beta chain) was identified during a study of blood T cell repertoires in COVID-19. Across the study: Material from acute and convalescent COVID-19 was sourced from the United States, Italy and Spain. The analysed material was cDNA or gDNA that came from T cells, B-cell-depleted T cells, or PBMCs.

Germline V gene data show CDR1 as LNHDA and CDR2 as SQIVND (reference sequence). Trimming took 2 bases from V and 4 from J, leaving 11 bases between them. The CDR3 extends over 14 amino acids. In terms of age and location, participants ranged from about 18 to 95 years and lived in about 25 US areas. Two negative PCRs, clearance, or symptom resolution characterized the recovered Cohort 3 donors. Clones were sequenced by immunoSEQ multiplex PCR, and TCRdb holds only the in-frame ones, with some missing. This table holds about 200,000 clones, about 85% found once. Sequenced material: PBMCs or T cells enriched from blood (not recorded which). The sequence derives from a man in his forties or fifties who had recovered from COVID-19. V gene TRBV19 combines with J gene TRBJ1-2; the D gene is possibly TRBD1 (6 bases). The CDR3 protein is CASSIKQGSYGYTF. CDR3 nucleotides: TGTGCCAGTAGTATAAAACAGGGTTCCTATGGCTACACCTTC.